The 25 T cell receptor beta chains below come from one sample, sequenced in a study of CD8 T cells in Susac syndrome. Random hexamers were used to reverse transcribe about 0.45 to 1 ug of RNA. MiXCR, run by TCRdb on the immunoSEQ multiplex PCR reads, gives a single entry per CDR3 protein. In the table there are 400,000 to 550,000 distinct CDR3 sequences, 85% of which are singletons. Sequences were obtained from CD8+ T cells from PBMCs. These receptors were obtained from a human donor with multiple sclerosis.

The rearrangement links TRBV19 to TRBJ2-3, with a possible D match to TRBD2 (6 bases). Looked up from germline, CDR1 is LNHDA and CDR2 is SQIVND (reference sequence). The ends were cut back, 6 bases at V and 2 bases at J, with 21 bases in the middle. This CDR3 spans 17 amino acids. CDR3 coding DNA: TGTGCCAGTAGGCCGGTGGGACGGGAGAGCTACACAGATACGCAGTATTTT. This sequence encodes CASRPVGRESYTDTQYF.

This chain uses TRBV5-6 with TRBJ2-2, with D unresolved. CDR1 is SGHDT and CDR2 is YYEEEE in the germline V gene. The CDR3 is 14 amino acids. Deletions cut 0 bases from V and 4 bases from J, with 7 bases between. CDR3 coding DNA: TGTGCCAGCAGCTTGGATCCAAGCACCGGGGAGCTGTTTTTT. Translated: CASSLDPSTGELFF.

The gene calls are TRBV18 and TRBJ2-3, with 8 bases that match TRBD1. From germline, CDR1 is KGHSH and CDR2 LQKENI. J lost 4 bases, V lost 0 bases, and 6 bases had no gene match. The length of the CDR3 is 16 residues. CDR3 in DNA: TGTGCCAGCTCACCACCATTCGGACAGGGACCAGATACGCAGTATTTT. This translates into CASSPPFGQGPDTQYF.

A few counts support this clonotype. The J gene is TRBJ2-7, the V gene TRBV4-1; TRBD1 is a possible D gene (6 bases). V lost 2 bases to trimming and J lost 1 base, with 12 bases between them. The CDR3 is made up of 15 amino acids. The germline V gene encodes CDR1 MGHRA and CDR2 YSYEKL. CDR3 nucleotides: TGCGCCAGCAGCCAACCGACAGGTCGATCCTACGAGCAGTACTTC. This codes for CASSQPTGRSYEQYF.

J is TRBJ1-1 and V is TRBV5-8; D remains unclear. Germline CDR1 and CDR2: SGHTS and YDEGEE. The CDR3 runs to 13 residues. Trimming pared 5 bases from V and 6 bases from J, leaving 14 bases between. CDR3 in DNA: TGTGCCAGCAGTGATAGGGTAAACCCTGAAGCTTTCTTT. Translated: CASSDRVNPEAFF. Based on the CDR3 plus reference TRBV5-8 and TRBJ1-1, the full variable domain is EAGVTQSPTHLIKTRGQQATLRCSPISGHTSVYWYQQALGLGLQFLLWYDEGEERNRGNFPPRFSGRQFPNYSSELNVNALELEDSALYLCASSDRVNPEAFFGQGTRLTVV.

This sequence joins TRBV11-2 and TRBJ2-5; D is unresolved. CDR1 is SGHAT and CDR2 is FQNNGV in the germline V gene. The germline V and J ends were trimmed by 1 base and 5 bases, with 5 bases remaining between them. The CDR3 covers 12 residues. The CDR3 protein is CASSLVYETQYF. The CDR3 coding sequence is TGTGCCAGCAGCTTAGTTTACGAGACCCAGTACTTC.

Here the CDR3 DNA reads TGTGCCAGCGCGCCCGGGAGGTGGTCCTACGAGCAGTACTTC. Protein: CASAPGRWSYEQYF. This chain links TRBV7-8 with TRBJ2-7; TRBD2 matches at 7 bases. The CDR3 is 14 residues long. Losses at the gene ends were 8 bases for V and 1 base for J; bases not matched to a gene: 8. Germline assignment: CDR1 SGHVS and CDR2 FQNEAQ.

The chain uses TRBV4-1 and TRBJ2-2; 9 bases fit TRBD1. V was pared by 5 bases and J by 4 bases, with 5 bases of the junction left unmatched. CDR1 is MGHRA and CDR2 is YSYEKL in the germline V gene. The CDR3 consists of 15 residues. For the CDR3, the DNA is TGCGCCAGCAGCACAGGGGGCGAGGGCACCGGGGAGCTGTTTTTT. It yields the protein CASSTGGEGTGELFF.

The sample holds one count of this clonotype. The genes are TRBV5-1 and TRBJ2-5, with 8 nucleotides matching TRBD2. This CDR3 is 15 amino acids long. The V gene's germline CDR1 is SGHRS and CDR2 YFSETQ. With V trimmed by 4 bases and J by 5 bases, 10 bases remained unmatched. CDR3 residues: CASSRGLGSLETQYF. The CDR3 DNA follows: TGCGCCAGCAGCAGGGGACTAGGCTCTTTGGAGACCCAGTACTTC.

The rearrangement links TRBV27 to TRBJ1-3; unclear D gene. In germline, CDR1 is MNHEY, CDR2 SMNVEV (reference sequence). V was clipped by 2 bases and J by 2 bases, with 10 bases between them. The CDR3 loop spans 15 amino acids. The CDR3 coding sequence is TGTGCCAGCAGTTTAAACAGCGATACTGGAAACACCATATATTTT. Translation: CASSLNSDTGNTIYF.

The rearrangement links TRBV9 to TRBJ1-2; TRBD1 matches 8 bases. Germline trimming cut 4 bases from V and 8 bases from J; bases unmatched to any gene: 19. CDR1 SGDLS and CDR2 YYNGEE come from the germline V gene. There are 17 residues in the CDR3. The CDR3 protein is CASSTWTGRLRLGGYTF. As DNA, the CDR3 is TGTGCCAGCAGCACTTGGACAGGGCGGCTAAGACTAGGAGGCTACACCTTC.

This clonotype was observed once. The chain combines TRBV10-2 with TRBJ2-2; D gene unclear. Germline V CDR1 and CDR2: WSHSY, SAAADI. There are 11 residues in the CDR3. The germline V and J ends were trimmed by 6 bases and 7 bases, with 6 bases remaining between them. The CDR3, as DNA: TGCGCCAGCAGGCACGGCGGGGAGCTGTTTTTT. Translation: CASRHGGELFF.

The chain carries TRBV7-9 and TRBJ2-1, with TRBD2 as a possible D gene (5 bases). Trimming removed 6 bases at V and 0 bases at J, with 24 bases between. Germline V gene lookup returns CDR1 SEHNR and CDR2 FQNEAQ (reference sequence). The CDR3 is made up of 19 amino acids. The CDR3 loop is CASSSVESRAQSSYNEQFF. The CDR3 DNA reads as TGTGCCAGCAGTTCTGTTGAGTCGAGGGCCCAGAGCTCCTACAATGAGCAGTTCTTC.

Here the CDR3 DNA reads TGCAGCGTTGACTCGGGGCTAATATATGGCTACACCTTC. Its translation is CSVDSGLIYGYTF. V is TRBV29-1 and J is TRBJ1-2; possibly TRBD1 for D (5 bases). V dropped 3 bases and J dropped 5 bases, with 13 bases sitting between them. Germline-derived CDR1 and CDR2 are SQVTM and ANQGSEA. This CDR3 region has 13 residues.

V gene TRBV30 combines with J gene TRBJ2-1; no clear D gene. This CDR3 is 13 amino acids long. From germline, CDR1 is GTSNPN and CDR2 SVGIG (reference sequence). V was pared by 1 base and J by 6 bases, with 10 bases between. The DNA of the CDR3 is TGTGCCTGGAGTGAAGAGGCCCCCAATGAGCAGTTCTTC. This translates into CAWSEEAPNEQFF.

The chain combines TRBV19 with TRBJ2-7; D ambiguous. Looked up from germline, CDR1 is LNHDA and CDR2 is SQIVND (reference sequence). CDR3 length equals 14 residues. Between the trimmed V and J ends, which lost 9 bases and 0 bases, there was a span of 15 bases. CDR3 loop: CASTPRHLSYEQYF. The DNA of the CDR3 is TGTGCCAGCACCCCCCGACACCTCTCCTACGAGCAGTACTTC.

V and J are TRBV28 and TRBJ2-1; TRBD2 agrees at 8 bases. With V trimmed by 1 base and J by 6 bases, 8 bases remained unmatched. This CDR3 region has 16 residues. Looked up from germline, CDR1 is MDHEN and CDR2 is SYDVKM. The CDR3 DNA sequence: TGTGCCAGCAGTTTATTCGGGAGGGCTAAATCCAATGAGCAGTTCTTC. Translation: CASSLFGRAKSNEQFF.

The chain couples TRBV4-1 to TRBJ2-1, with D maybe TRBD1 (5 bases). Per the germline V gene, CDR1 is MGHRA and CDR2 is YSYEKL. The V end was cut by 1 base, the J end by 5 bases, with 9 bases between. This CDR3 comprises 14 residues. The CDR3 protein is CASSQVQTDNEQFF. The CDR3 bases are TGCGCCAGCAGCCAAGTACAGACAGACAATGAGCAGTTCTTC.

This sequence joins TRBV27 and TRBJ2-7; 8 bases are a match to TRBD1. This CDR3 contains 15 residues. The germline gives CDR1 MNHEY, CDR2 SMNVEV (reference sequence). V was clipped by 5 bases and J by 5 bases; unmatched bases: 11. This chain's CDR3 is CASSRTGLGRDEQYF. In DNA, the CDR3 is TGTGCCAGCAGTCGGACAGGGTTGGGCCGGGACGAGCAGTACTTC.

This chain connects TRBV3-1 to TRBJ2-1; D ambiguous. Trimming took 7 bases from V and 2 from J, leaving 18 bases between them. Germline-derived CDR1 and CDR2 are LGHDT and YNNKEL (reference sequence). This CDR3 has 16 residues. This CDR3 is CASTELGRVAYNEQFF. The CDR3 DNA sequence: TGTGCCAGCACCGAATTAGGAAGGGTGGCCTACAATGAGCAGTTCTTC.

V usage is TRBV20-1 and J usage is TRBJ2-1, with 9 positions matching TRBD2. V shed 6 bases, J shed 7 bases, and the junction held 16 bases outside the gene matches. Germline assignment: CDR1 DFQATT and CDR2 SNEGSKA (reference sequence). The CDR3 length is 16 residues. The CDR3 nucleotides read TGCAGTGCGCGAGCGTCTGGCGGGAGGGCCCCTAATGAGCAGTTCTTC. Residues: CSARASGGRAPNEQFF.

This chain connects TRBV5-4 to TRBJ1-1; 10 bases map to TRBD1. The CDR3 runs to 16 residues. V trimming: 6 bases; J trimming: 0 bases; junction bases outside the gene matches: 8. Germline assignment: CDR1 SGHNT and CDR2 YYREEE (reference sequence). The CDR3 sequence: CASTLGQGGMNTEAFF. The CDR3 DNA reads TGTGCCAGCACCCTAGGACAGGGGGGCATGAACACTGAAGCTTTCTTT.

The chain joins TRBV7-8 to TRBJ2-3; 7 bases align to TRBD2. V shed 5 bases and J 4 bases; nucleotides not matched to a gene: 9. This CDR3 contains 15 residues. Germline V gives CDR1 SGHVS, CDR2 FQNEAQ. Here the CDR3 DNA reads TGTGCCAGCAGCGACTTTGCGCGGGGGTCAGATACGCAGTATTTT. It translates to CASSDFARGSDTQYF.

The chain is built from TRBV7-6 and TRBJ1-2, with 9 nucleotides matching TRBD1. This CDR3 is 13 amino acids long. Germline trimming cut 4 bases from V and 10 bases from J; bases unmatched to any gene: 7. The germline V gene encodes CDR1 SGHVS and CDR2 FNYEAQ. In DNA, the CDR3 is TGTGCCAGCAGCTCCCCGGGACAGGGTCTCTACACCTTC. Translation gives CASSSPGQGLYTF.

The chain is built from TRBV5-1 and TRBJ2-7; 8 bases map to TRBD2. The trim removed 7 bases at V and 7 bases at J, leaving 19 bases unmatched. Looked up from germline, CDR1 is SGHRS and CDR2 is YFSETQ. The CDR3 is 16 residues long. CDR3 bases: TGCGCCAGCGCACACAGAGCGGGAGTTACCTACGAGGAGCAGTACTTC. It yields the protein CASAHRAGVTYEEQYF.